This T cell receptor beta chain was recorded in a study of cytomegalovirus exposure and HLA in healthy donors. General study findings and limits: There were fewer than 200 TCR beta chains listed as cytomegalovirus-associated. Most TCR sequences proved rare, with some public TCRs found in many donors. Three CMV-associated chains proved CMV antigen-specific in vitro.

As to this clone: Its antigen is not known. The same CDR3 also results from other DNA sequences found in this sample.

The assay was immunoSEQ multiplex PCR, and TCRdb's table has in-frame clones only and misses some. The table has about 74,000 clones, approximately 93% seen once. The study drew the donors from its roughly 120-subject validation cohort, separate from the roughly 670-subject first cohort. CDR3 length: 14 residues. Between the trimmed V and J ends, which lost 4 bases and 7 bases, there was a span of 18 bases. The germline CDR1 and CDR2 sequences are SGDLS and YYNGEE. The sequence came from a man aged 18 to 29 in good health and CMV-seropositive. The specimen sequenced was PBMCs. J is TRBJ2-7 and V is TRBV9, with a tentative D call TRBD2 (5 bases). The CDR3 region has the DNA TGTGCCAGCAGCCCCCTCCCGGAGCCGGGGGAGCAGTACTTC. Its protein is CASSPLPEPGEQYF. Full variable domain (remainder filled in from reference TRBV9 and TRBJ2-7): DSGVTQTPKHLITATGQRVTLRCSPRSGDLSVYWYQQSLDQGLQFLIQYYNGEERAKGNILERFSAQQFPDLHSELNLSSLELGDSALYFCASSPLPEPGEQYFGPGTRLTVT.